What follows are 27 T cell receptor beta chains derived from one specimen sequenced in a study of response to subunit inactivated influenza vaccine. MiXCR, run by TCRdb on the RT-PCR reads, gives a single entry per CDR3 protein. The sample carries about 520,000 distinct CDR3 sequences, approximately 7.7% recorded once. This sample comprised PBMCs from blood, obtained less than 30 months after vaccination. These receptors were collected from a man aged 45 to 70 who received an inactivated influenza vaccine.

CDR3 protein: CASSFGYPGNEAFF. The CDR3 region has the DNA TGTGCCAGCAGTTTCGGGTATCCAGGGAATGAAGCTTTCTTT. The rearrangement uses TRBV27 and TRBJ1-1; a weak D match, TRBD1 (5 bases). Deletions cut 3 bases from V and 7 bases from J, with 15 bases between. The CDR3 spans 14 residues. Germline CDR1 and CDR2: MNHEY and SMNVEV (reference sequence).

V is TRBV7-2 and J is TRBJ2-7; D is ambiguous. Germline CDR1 is SGHTA and CDR2 is FQGNSA. V was cut by 5 bases and J by 7 bases, with 15 bases left in between. This CDR3 comprises 13 residues. As DNA, the CDR3 is TGTGCCAGCAGCCCCGGTGCGGCTTGGGAGCAGTACTTC. It translates to CASSPGAAWEQYF.

In this sample, this clonotype turned up many times. The V gene is TRBV4-1, the J gene TRBJ1-6, with no clear D. V was trimmed by 1 base and J by 8 bases, leaving 3 bases between them. The CDR3 length is 12 residues. Germline V gene data show CDR1 as MGHRA and CDR2 as YSYEKL. The CDR3 DNA reads as TGCGCCAGCAGCCAAGCTGATTCACCCCTCCACTTT. It yields the protein CASSQADSPLHF.

This clonotype was counted only a few times. The chain links TRBV7-9 to TRBJ1-2; D is unresolved. The CDR3 consists of 14 residues. Trimming cost V 4 bases and J 4 bases, with 13 bases left between them. Germline loops: CDR1 SEHNR, CDR2 FQNEAQ (reference sequence). The CDR3 bases are TGTGCCAGCAGCTCTACACAGCCCTCCTATGGCTACACCTTC. This encodes CASSSTQPSYGYTF.

The sample holds a few counts of this clonotype. This chain connects TRBV5-1 to TRBJ2-2; TRBD2 might be the D (6 bases). V was shortened by 0 bases and J by 3 bases, with 9 bases between the two germline ends. CDR1 SGHRS and CDR2 YFSETQ come from the germline V gene. The CDR3 runs to 15 residues. The CDR3 reads CASSLGPSDTGELFF. CDR3 in DNA: TGCGCCAGCAGCTTGGGACCTAGCGACACCGGGGAGCTGTTTTTT.

The rearrangement links TRBV4-2 to TRBJ2-5; D possibly uses TRBD1 or TRBD2 (6 bases each). This CDR3 is built from 14 residues. Trimming left V 5 bases short and J 5 bases short, with 15 bases between. The germline V gene has CDR1 LGHNA and CDR2 YNFKEQ. Here the CDR3 reads CASSMGRRGETQYF. The DNA for the CDR3 is TGTGCCAGCAGCATGGGACGGAGGGGGGAGACCCAGTACTTC.

The chain recombines TRBV9 with TRBJ2-5; D is unclear. V shed 0 bases and J shed 4 bases, with 13 bases lying between them. Germline V gives CDR1 SGDLS, CDR2 YYNGEE. This CDR3 contains 15 residues. The CDR3 here is CASSVGIAGSETQYF. In nucleotides, the CDR3 is TGTGCCAGCAGCGTAGGGATCGCAGGCTCAGAGACCCAGTACTTC. Full variable domain (outside the CDR3, taken from reference TRBV9 and TRBJ2-5): DSGVTQTPKHLITATGQRVTLRCSPRSGDLSVYWYQQSLDQGLQFLIQYYNGEERAKGNILERFSAQQFPDLHSELNLSSLELGDSALYFCASSVGIAGSETQYFGPGTRLLVL.

The chain couples TRBV20-1 to TRBJ1-6; 8 bases are a match to TRBD1. Germline values: CDR1 DFQATT, CDR2 SNEGSKA (reference sequence). The CDR3 length is 15 residues. The junction had 11 bases not matched to a gene; V was cut back by 3 bases and J by 10 bases. Here the CDR3 reads CSASRAGTGASPLHF. In DNA form, the CDR3 reads TGCAGTGCTAGCCGAGCCGGGACAGGTGCATCACCCCTCCACTTT.

This clonotype was seen only a few times. The chain has TRBV30 and TRBJ2-7, with D tentatively TRBD1 or TRBD2 (5 bases each). CDR1 GTSNPN and CDR2 SVGIG come from the germline V gene (reference sequence). The CDR3 contains 11 residues. V was trimmed by 6 bases and J by 3 bases, leaving 9 bases between them. The CDR3: CACRDGYEQYF. The CDR3, as DNA: TGTGCCTGTAGGGACGGCTACGAGCAGTACTTC.

The table lists this clonotype with a few counts. This rearrangement joins TRBV14 to TRBJ1-2; D is perhaps TRBD1 (5 bases). The CDR3 has 14 amino acids. Trimming removed 2 bases from V and 4 bases from J, with 11 bases in between. The germline gives CDR1 SGHDN, CDR2 FVKESK. The CDR3 bases are TGTGCCAGCAGCCAAACAGGCAGGGTCTATGGCTACACCTTC. Amino acids: CASSQTGRVYGYTF.

V and J are TRBV12-3 or TRBV12-4 and TRBJ2-7, with D unresolved. The length of the CDR3 is 13 residues. Trimming shortened V by 6 bases and J by 7 bases, and 16 bases separated the two germline ends. In nucleotides, the CDR3 is TGTGCCAGCAGGCTCAGTCTGCTCGGAGAGCAGTACTTC. Its translation: CASRLSLLGEQYF.

The V call is TRBV20-1, the J call TRBJ1-6; possibly TRBD1 for D (5 bases). This CDR3 is 14 amino acids long. V was pared by 8 bases and J by 0 bases, with 11 bases between. CDR1 is DFQATT, CDR2 SNEGSKA, per germline (reference sequence). The CDR3 DNA is TGCAGTACCCCGGGGGGCTCCTATAATTCACCCCTCCACTTT. This sequence encodes CSTPGGSYNSPLHF.

This clonotype has only a few counts. The CDR3 here is CATSREGENSPLHF. The CDR3 coding sequence is TGTGCCACCAGCAGAGAAGGGGAAAATTCACCCCTCCACTTT. This chain links TRBV15 with TRBJ1-6; possibly TRBD1 for D (5 bases). The CDR3 extends over 14 amino acids. In germline, CDR1 is LNHNV, CDR2 YYDKDF (reference sequence). Between the trimmed V and J ends, which lost 0 bases and 7 bases, there was a span of 7 bases.

J is TRBJ2-1 and V is TRBV6-2 or TRBV6-3; D gene ambiguous. Trimming took off 2 bases at V and 3 bases at J, with 17 bases between the two ends. The CDR3 consists of 17 residues. Germline CDR1 reads MNHEY; CDR2 reads SVGEGT. For the CDR3, the DNA is TGTGCCAGCAGTTACCTCCCGGCAGGCTCTTTCTACAATGAGCAGTTCTTC. This translates into CASSYLPAGSFYNEQFF.

The genes are TRBV12-3 or TRBV12-4 and TRBJ1-1; 11 nucleotides align to TRBD1. Losses at the gene ends were 8 bases for V and 4 bases for J; bases not matched to a gene: 12. The CDR3 is made up of 16 amino acids. The CDR3 DNA reads as TGTGCCAGCGTCCCCGGACAGGGGGCCGGGGGCACTGAAGCTTTCTTT. Its protein is CASVPGQGAGGTEAFF.

V gene TRBV21-1 combines with J gene TRBJ1-6; the table's TRBD1 call for D was not verified on the DNA. TRBV21-1 represents a pseudogene. The CDR3 loop spans 16 amino acids. The CDR3 region has the DNA TGTGCCAGCAGCAAAGCCCAAGGAGGGGGCTCTTCACCCCTCCACTTT. Translating it yields CASSKAQGGGSSPLHF.

The rearrangement joins TRBV20-1 to TRBJ1-1, with D unresolved. Germline loops: CDR1 DFQATT, CDR2 SNEGSKA (reference sequence). This CDR3 is built from 15 residues. Trimming pared 3 bases from V and 3 bases from J, leaving 17 bases between. The CDR3 coding sequence is TGCAGTGCTAGCACGTTGTGGAGGGTGGACACTGAAGCTTTCTTT. Translation: CSASTLWRVDTEAFF.

The chain uses TRBV20-1 and TRBJ1-6; perhaps TRBD1 as D (5 bases). CDR1 is DFQATT and CDR2 is SNEGSKA in the germline V gene (reference sequence). With 6 bases removed from V and 9 bases from J, the gap between germline ends came to 21 bases. There are 15 residues in the CDR3. The DNA of the CDR3 is TGCAGTGCAAACTCAGGGCAGGGTATAAGTTCACCCCTCCACTTT. This sequence encodes CSANSGQGISSPLHF.

This clonotype was found a few times. The genes are TRBV12-3 or TRBV12-4 and TRBJ1-3; D is unclear. The CDR3 length is 11 residues. V was trimmed by 7 bases and J by 3 bases, leaving 4 bases between them. The CDR3 coding sequence is TGTGCCAGCAAGTATGGAAACACCATATATTTT. Its protein is CASKYGNTIYF.

This chain uses TRBV5-5 with TRBJ2-1; 9 bases are shared with TRBD1. The CDR3 contains 13 residues. Trimming at V came to 4 bases and at J to 9 bases, leaving 5 bases not matched to a gene. Germline CDR1 and CDR2: SGHKS and YYEKEE (reference sequence). The CDR3 DNA sequence: TGTGCCAGCAGCCAGGGGACAGGGAGTGAGCAGTTCTTC. Translating it yields CASSQGTGSEQFF.

About this clonotype itself: The CDR3 does not close with the conserved phenylalanine or tryptophan, likely indicating a read error. The genes are TRBV6-1 and TRBJ1-1; TRBD1 might be the D (5 bases). Looked up from germline, CDR1 is MNHNS and CDR2 is SASEGT. V shed 7 bases and J shed 7 bases, with 16 bases lying between them. The length of the CDR3 is 13 residues. The CDR3 region is CASKVGGTIEAFS. In DNA, the CDR3 is TGTGCCAGCAAAGTCGGGGGAACGATTGAAGCTTTCTCT.

This clonotype showed up just a few times. V gene TRBV28 combines with J gene TRBJ2-7; D unresolved. Germline loops: CDR1 MDHEN, CDR2 SYDVKM. The CDR3 spans 14 residues. Trimming cost V 1 base and J 3 bases, with 10 bases left between them. The CDR3 sequence: CASSLSLGGYEQYF. DNA of the CDR3: TGTGCCAGCAGTTTATCCCTCGGCGGCTACGAGCAGTACTTC.

This clonotype was counted at least ten times. The chain employs TRBV12-3 or TRBV12-4 and TRBJ1-2; D not resolved. This CDR3 has 15 residues. The V end was cut by 2 bases, the J end by 3 bases, with 13 bases between. The CDR3 loop is CASSLSSSGDYGYTF. In DNA form, the CDR3 reads TGTGCCAGCAGTTTAAGTTCGTCCGGGGACTATGGCTACACCTTC.

This clonotype came up a few times. The V and J genes are TRBV4-3 and TRBJ2-1; D is unclear. This CDR3 comprises 16 residues. Germline CDR1 reads LGHNA; CDR2 reads YSLEER. The V and J ends lost 0 bases and 1 base respectively, with 10 bases between them. The CDR3 sequence: CASSQDWAASYNEQFF. The CDR3 DNA follows: TGCGCCAGCAGCCAAGATTGGGCGGCATCCTACAATGAGCAGTTCTTC.

The chain joins TRBV18 to TRBJ1-2, with a possible D match to TRBD1 (6 bases). V lost 3 bases and J 0 bases, leaving 14 bases between the germline ends. There are 16 residues in the CDR3. The germline V gene has CDR1 KGHSH and CDR2 LQKENI. Here the CDR3 reads CASSPAGAAPNYGYTF. DNA of the CDR3: TGTGCCAGCTCACCCGCAGGGGCGGCTCCTAACTATGGCTACACCTTC.

The genes are TRBV29-1 and TRBJ2-7; possibly TRBD1 for D (5 bases). Trimming shortened V by 0 bases and J by 3 bases, and 12 bases separated the two germline ends. The length of the CDR3 is 14 residues. The germline V gene has CDR1 SQVTM and CDR2 ANQGSEA. CDR3 sequence (DNA): TGCAGCGTTGAAGATAGGGCTAGGGGCTACGAGCAGTACTTC. This encodes CSVEDRARGYEQYF.

This clonotype was seen repeatedly, ten times or more. The chain carries TRBV6-5 and TRBJ2-3; D might be TRBD2 (7 bases). The CDR3 has 16 amino acids. The germline V gene encodes CDR1 MNHEY and CDR2 SVGAGI. V lost 0 bases, J lost 1 base, and 11 bases lay in between. Written as DNA, the CDR3 is TGTGCCAGCAGTTACTCGAGGGGGGGCCGCACAGATACGCAGTATTTT. Its protein is CASSYSRGGRTDTQYF.